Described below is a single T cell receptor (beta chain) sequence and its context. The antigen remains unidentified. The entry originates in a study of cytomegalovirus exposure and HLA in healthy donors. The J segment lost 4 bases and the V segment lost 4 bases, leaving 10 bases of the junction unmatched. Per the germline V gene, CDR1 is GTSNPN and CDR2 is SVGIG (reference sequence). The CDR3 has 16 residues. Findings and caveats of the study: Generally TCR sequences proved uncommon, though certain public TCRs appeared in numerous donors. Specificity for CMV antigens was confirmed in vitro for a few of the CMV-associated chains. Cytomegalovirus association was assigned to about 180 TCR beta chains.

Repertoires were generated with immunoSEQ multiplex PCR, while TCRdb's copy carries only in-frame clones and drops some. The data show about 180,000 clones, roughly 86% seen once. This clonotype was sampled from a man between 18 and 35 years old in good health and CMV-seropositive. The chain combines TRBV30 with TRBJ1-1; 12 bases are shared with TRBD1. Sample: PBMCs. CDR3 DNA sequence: TGTGCCTGGATACGGTCCGGGACAGGGGGCTTCACTGAAGCTTTCTTT. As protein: CAWIRSGTGGFTEAFF.